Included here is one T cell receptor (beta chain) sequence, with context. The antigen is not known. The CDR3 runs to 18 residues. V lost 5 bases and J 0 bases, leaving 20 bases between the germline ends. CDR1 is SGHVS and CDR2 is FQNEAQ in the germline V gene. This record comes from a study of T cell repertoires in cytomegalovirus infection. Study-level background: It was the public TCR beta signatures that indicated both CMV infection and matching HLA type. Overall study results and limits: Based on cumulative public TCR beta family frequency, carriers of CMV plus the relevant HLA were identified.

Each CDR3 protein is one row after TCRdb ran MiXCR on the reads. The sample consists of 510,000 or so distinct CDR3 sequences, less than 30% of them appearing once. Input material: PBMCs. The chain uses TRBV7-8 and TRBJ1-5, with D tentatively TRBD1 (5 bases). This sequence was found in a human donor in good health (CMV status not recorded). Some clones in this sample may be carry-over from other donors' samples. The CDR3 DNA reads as TGTGCCAGCAGCCCTCGGGGCACCCCAAGCTATAGCAATCAGCCCCAGCATTTT. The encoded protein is CASSPRGTPSYSNQPQHF.